Shown below are 18 T cell receptor beta chains from a single sample sequenced in a study of blood T cell repertoires in COVID-19. TCRdb keeps only in-frame clones here, not all; method: immunoSEQ multiplex PCR. This sample has about 350,000 clones, with about nine tenths found just once. Input material: peripheral blood. The receptors shown here come from a woman aged 55-70 years with COVID-19, enrolled during active disease.

This clone was detected only once. The chain joins TRBV5-1 to TRBJ1-3; D not resolved. This CDR3 contains 14 residues. Per germline, CDR1 SGHRS and CDR2 YFSETQ. Trimming removed 1 base from V and 3 bases from J, with 8 bases in between. Here the CDR3 DNA reads TGCGCCAGCAGCTTGCCCGAGGTTGGAAACACCATATATTTT. Protein sequence: CASSLPEVGNTIYF.

The rearrangement uses TRBV6-5 and TRBJ2-7; possible D gene TRBD1, 5 bases. V lost 6 bases and J 5 bases, leaving 14 bases between the germline ends. Germline assignment: CDR1 MNHEY and CDR2 SVGAGI. The CDR3 covers 13 residues. CDR3 coding DNA: TGTGCCAGCAGCCTCACCGGACAAAACGAGCAGTACTTC. Residues: CASSLTGQNEQYF.

The chain recombines TRBV9 with TRBJ1-3, with no clear D. The length of the CDR3 is 14 residues. V gave up 0 bases and J gave up 3 bases, with 7 bases separating them. Germline CDR1 and CDR2: SGDLS and YYNGEE. The chain's CDR3 is CASSVGSGGNTIYF. In DNA form, the CDR3 reads TGTGCCAGCAGCGTAGGATCGGGTGGAAACACCATATATTTT.

The chain has TRBV7-6 and TRBJ1-5; TRBD1 agrees at 8 bases. Trimming at V came to 2 bases and at J to 4 bases, leaving 4 bases not matched to a gene. Germline lookup yields CDR1 SGHVS and CDR2 FNYEAQ. The length of the CDR3 is 15 residues. The CDR3, as DNA: TGTGCCAGCAGCTTACAACAGGGGGAAAATCAGCCCCAGCATTTT. Translating it yields CASSLQQGENQPQHF.

The chain uses TRBV23-1 and TRBJ1-1; possible D gene TRBD1, 5 bases. TRBV23-1 is an ORF for which the function is uncertain. Deletions cut 9 bases from V and 11 bases from J, with 13 bases between. CDR3 length equals 10 residues. The CDR3 DNA reads as TGCGCCAGACCAGGGTTCAGGGCTTTCTTT. It codes for CARPGFRAFF.

The rearrangement links TRBV10-3 to TRBJ2-3; 8 bases match TRBD2. Germline values: CDR1 ENHRY, CDR2 SYGVKD. V lost 3 bases, J lost 5 bases, and 13 bases stayed unmatched. There are 17 residues in the CDR3. CDR3 loop: CAISETGPGTRRDTQYF. The CDR3 bases are TGTGCCATCAGTGAAACTGGTCCCGGGACTAGACGAGATACGCAGTATTTT.

The V gene is TRBV29-1, the J gene TRBJ1-2; possible D gene TRBD1, 5 bases. The CDR3 has 14 residues. Deletions cut 6 bases from V and 2 bases from J, with 16 bases between. Germline assignment: CDR1 SQVTM and CDR2 ANQGSEA. The CDR3 here is CSVLIGAGNYGYTF. In DNA form, the CDR3 reads TGCAGCGTCTTAATAGGGGCAGGGAACTATGGCTACACCTTC.

J is TRBJ1-2 and V is TRBV6-5; D not resolved. From germline, CDR1 is MNHEY and CDR2 SVGAGI. The V gene lost 6 bases and the J gene lost 2 bases, with 16 bases spanning the gap. The CDR3 runs to 15 residues. DNA of the CDR3: TGTGCCAGCAGGGCCCGGGAGACCGTCAACTATGGCTACACCTTC. This codes for CASRARETVNYGYTF.

J is TRBJ1-2 and V is TRBV5-5; 10 positions agree with TRBD1. Germline values: CDR1 SGHKS, CDR2 YYEKEE (reference sequence). With V trimmed by 4 bases and J by 5 bases, 8 bases remained unmatched. The CDR3 consists of 15 residues. CDR3 in amino acids: CASSVGPGQGYGYTF. In nucleotides, the CDR3 is TGTGCCAGCAGCGTTGGACCGGGACAGGGGTATGGCTACACCTTC.

V is TRBV3-1 (or the pseudogene TRBV3-2) and J is TRBJ1-4; 7 bases line up with TRBD1. The CDR3 spans 16 residues. Germline assignment: CDR1 LGHDT and CDR2 YNNKEL (reference sequence). V was pared by 3 bases and J by 8 bases, with 12 bases of the junction left unmatched. CDR3 nucleotides: TGTGCCAGCAGCCAGCCTACAGGGGCTAGGGCCGAAAAACTGTTTTTT. It yields the protein CASSQPTGARAEKLFF.

The chain employs TRBV18 and TRBJ2-5, with TRBD1 matching 7 bases. CDR3 length equals 17 residues. V dropped 1 base and J dropped 4; count of bases not matched to a gene: 12. Germline CDR1 reads KGHSH; CDR2 reads LQKENI. Here the CDR3 reads CASSPLEDRALRETQYF. CDR3 coding DNA: TGTGCCAGCTCACCACTGGAAGACAGGGCCCTCCGAGAGACCCAGTACTTC. Complete variable domain (other parts from reference TRBV18 and TRBJ2-5): NAGVMQNPRHLVRRRGQEARLRCSPMKGHSHVYWYRQLPEEGLKFMVYLQKENIIDESGMPKERFSAEFPKEGPSILRIQQVVRGDSAAYFCASSPLEDRALRETQYFGPGTRLLVL.

V usage is TRBV5-1 and J usage is TRBJ1-6; 7 nucleotides line up with TRBD1. Trimming removed 1 base from V and 5 bases from J; junction bases left unmatched: 3. Germline V gene data show CDR1 as SGHRS and CDR2 as YFSETQ. The CDR3 runs 15 residues. The CDR3 nucleotides read TGCGCCAGCAGCTTGCGAGGGACAGATAATTCACCCCTCCACTTT. It translates to CASSLRGTDNSPLHF.

As regards this clone: Distinct nucleotide sequences in the sample also encode this CDR3. The CDR3, as DNA: TGCGCCAGCAGCCTTGACGGGAGCAATCAGCCCCAGCATTTT. This encodes CASSLDGSNQPQHF. This rearrangement joins TRBV5-1 to TRBJ1-5; D is unclear. This CDR3 region has 14 residues. Germline CDR1 reads SGHRS; CDR2 reads YFSETQ. Trimming took off 4 bases at V and 1 base at J, with 9 bases between the two ends.

The rearrangement joins TRBV4-2 to TRBJ2-7; D possibly corresponds to TRBD1 (5 bases). The V end lost 4 bases, the J end lost 0 bases, and 13 bases lay between the germline ends. Per the germline V gene, CDR1 is LGHNA and CDR2 is YNFKEQ. The CDR3 spans 15 residues. This chain's CDR3 is CASSLTSRVSYEQYF. CDR3 coding DNA: TGTGCCAGCAGCCTCACATCCAGGGTCTCCTACGAGCAGTACTTC.

V and J are TRBV5-1 and TRBJ1-6; D is unresolved. V lost 1 base, J lost 5 bases, and 13 bases lay in between. The CDR3 sequence is 16 residues long. Looked up from germline, CDR1 is SGHRS and CDR2 is YFSETQ. The CDR3 loop reads CASSLTGPTDNSPLHF. The CDR3 region has the DNA TGCGCCAGCAGCTTGACTGGGCCCACCGATAATTCACCCCTCCACTTT.

The chain recombines TRBV7-2 with TRBJ1-6; 7 bases are a match to TRBD1. The CDR3 totals 15 residues. Losses at the gene ends were 5 bases for V and 7 bases for J; bases not matched to a gene: 8. CDR1 and CDR2 (germline): SGHTA, FQGNSA. Here the CDR3 DNA reads TGTGCCAGCAGCCTCTTGACAGGGAGGAATTCACCCCTCCACTTT. As protein: CASSLLTGRNSPLHF.

The chain links TRBV6-5 to TRBJ2-7; D might be TRBD2 (5 bases). The V gene's germline CDR1 is MNHEY and CDR2 SVGAGI. This CDR3 contains 15 residues. V was trimmed by 2 bases and J by 2 bases, leaving 13 bases between them. CDR3 loop: CASSYAPPGTYEQYF. CDR3 nucleotides: TGTGCCAGCAGTTACGCGCCCCCGGGGACCTACGAGCAGTACTTC.

The V gene is TRBV5-1, the J gene TRBJ2-5, with 11 bases that match TRBD1. The junction had 8 bases not matched to a gene; V was cut back by 5 bases and J by 5 bases. Germline-derived CDR1 and CDR2 are SGHRS and YFSETQ. The CDR3 sequence is 15 residues long. In nucleotides, the CDR3 is TGCGCCAGCAGGGATGGGACAGGGGGGTCGGAGACCCAGTACTTC. It codes for CASRDGTGGSETQYF.